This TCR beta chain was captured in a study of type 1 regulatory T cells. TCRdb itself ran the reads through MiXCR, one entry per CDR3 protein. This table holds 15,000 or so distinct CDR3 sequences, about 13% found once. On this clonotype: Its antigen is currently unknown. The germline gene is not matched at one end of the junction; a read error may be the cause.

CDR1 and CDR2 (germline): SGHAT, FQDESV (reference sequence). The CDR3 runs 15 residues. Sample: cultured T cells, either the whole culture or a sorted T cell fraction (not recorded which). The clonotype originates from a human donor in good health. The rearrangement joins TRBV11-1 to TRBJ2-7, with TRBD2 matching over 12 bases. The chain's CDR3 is CASSPGLAGTYERYF. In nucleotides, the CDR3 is TGTGCCAGCAGCCCCGGACTAGCGGGAACCTACGAGCGGTACTTC.